This section outlines one TCR beta chain sequence together with its context. What it binds is not known. The germline gene is not matched at one end of the junction; a read error may be the cause. This CDR3 region has 15 residues. Germline CDR1 SGHTA, CDR2 FQGNSA. The entry originates in a study of breast tumors, draining lymph nodes, adjacent tissues. MiXCR, run by TCRdb on the multiplex PCR reads, gives a single entry per CDR3 protein. The sample records tens of thousands of distinct CDR3 sequences, less than 55% being singletons. Study-level findings and limits: Tumor TCR diversity was below lymph nodes but above nontumor tissue. Compared with basal-like, luminal-like tumors shared significantly more repertoire with nontumor tissue. The data were judged consistent with most tumor T cells coming from lymph node and expanding in tumor. Data only fit, rather than demonstrated, lymph node origin of most tumor T cells.

The specimen was breast tumor tissue. The chain recombines TRBV7-2 with TRBJ1-4; D possibly corresponds to TRBD1 (6 bases). The sequence came from a female donor with breast cancer. Some clones in this sample may be carry-over from other donors' samples. CDR3 loop: CASSLEGTTNEKLLF. The CDR3 region has the DNA TGTGCCAGCAGCTTAGAAGGGACAACTAATGAAAAACTGCTTTTT.